A single T cell receptor (beta chain) is shown here with its context. No antigen is known for it. PCR used 60 Vbeta primers and 13 Jbeta primers. The protocol was immunoSEQ multiplex PCR, while the TCRdb copy is restricted to in-frame clones and leaves out a portion. The table lists more than 200,000 clones, more than 75% of them singletons, with 1.3% in the top ten. This specimen belongs to a study of cytomegalovirus exposure and HLA in healthy donors. Germline V gene data show CDR1 as MGHRA and CDR2 as YSYEKL. The CDR3 covers 16 residues. Trimming removed 3 bases from V and 5 bases from J, with 19 bases in between. Study-wide results and caveats: Reported results showed that the classifier diagnosed cytomegalovirus status with high specificity and sensitivity.

The chain recombines TRBV4-1 with TRBJ2-5; tentative D call: TRBD2 (6 bases). Sequencing was carried out using PBMCs. This clonotype was obtained from a human donor in good health. Written as DNA, the CDR3 is TGCGCCAGCAGCCACCCTCCAGTAACTAGCAAGGAGACCCAGTACTTC. Its translation: CASSHPPVTSKETQYF.